Each of the 18 T cell receptor beta chains below was sequenced from the same sample in a study of cytomegalovirus exposure and HLA in healthy donors. PCR primers comprised 60 Vbeta and 13 Jbeta primers. Only in-frame clones appear in the TCRdb table, and some are missing; sequencing was by immunoSEQ multiplex PCR. The sample includes 150,000 to 200,000 clones, about 76% of them seen just once. Specimen: PBMCs. Receptor source: a male donor in good health and CMV-seropositive.

Concerning this clone itself: The junction differs from germline at one of its ends, possibly a read error. The chain links TRBV2 to TRBJ1-1; 8 bases align to TRBD1. Germline values: CDR1 SNHLY, CDR2 FYNNEI. CDR3 length: 11 residues. This chain's CDR3 is CASSEDRVLHW. The CDR3 DNA follows: TGTGCCAGCAGTGAGGACAGGGTTCTCCATTGG.

This clone was seen only a few times. This sequence joins TRBV2 and TRBJ2-1, with TRBD2 identical over 8 bases. The CDR3 runs to 15 residues. V shed 6 bases and J 0 bases; nucleotides not matched to a gene: 4. The germline V gene has CDR1 SNHLY and CDR2 FYNNEI. CDR3 DNA: TGTGCCAGCAGCCGCGGGAGGAGCTCCTACAATGAGCAGTTCTTC. Translating gives CASSRGRSSYNEQFF.

The chain employs TRBV6-6 and TRBJ2-1; 7 bases map to TRBD2. Looked up from germline, CDR1 is MNHNY and CDR2 is SVGAGI (reference sequence). The ends lost 0 bases at V and 7 bases at J; junction bases unmatched: 6. The CDR3 is 15 residues long. CDR3: CASSYSWGGRNEQFF. Written as DNA, the CDR3 is TGTGCCAGCAGTTACTCGTGGGGGGGACGGAATGAGCAGTTCTTC.

The CDR3 reads CASSQDKGTGGETQYF. The DNA for the CDR3 is TGCGCCAGCAGCCAAGATAAAGGGACAGGGGGCGAGACCCAGTACTTC. The chain has TRBV4-1 and TRBJ2-5, with 12 bases aligning to TRBD1. Germline V gives CDR1 MGHRA, CDR2 YSYEKL. V lost 0 bases, J lost 5 bases, and 4 bases stayed unmatched. There are 16 residues in the CDR3.

The V call is TRBV11-2, the J call TRBJ2-7, with a weak D call TRBD2 (5 bases). The CDR3 totals 11 residues. Germline V CDR1 and CDR2: SGHAT, FQNNGV. Trimming left V 1 base short and J 7 bases short, with 5 bases between. This CDR3 is CASSLGEEQYF. The DNA of the CDR3 is TGTGCCAGCAGCTTAGGGGAGGAGCAGTACTTC. Together with reference TRBV11-2 and TRBJ2-7, the CDR3 gives the full variable domain: EAGVAQSPRYKIIEKRQSVAFWCNPISGHATLYWYQQILGQGPKLLIQFQNNGVVDDSQLPKDRFSAERLKGVDSTLKIQPAKLEDSAVYLCASSLGEEQYFGPGTRLTVT.

The chain has TRBV2 and TRBJ2-3; possible D gene TRBD2, 6 bases. The germline gives CDR1 SNHLY, CDR2 FYNNEI. The ends were cut back, 2 bases at V and 4 bases at J, with 13 bases in the middle. The CDR3 is 15 amino acids. The CDR3 is CASSETRGSSDTQYF. The CDR3, as DNA: TGTGCCAGCAGTGAAACCCGGGGGTCCTCAGATACGCAGTATTTT.

CDR3 nucleotide sequence: TGCGCCAGCAGGACCGGGACAGGGGTTTCCTACGAGCAGTACTTC. This encodes CASRTGTGVSYEQYF. The V call is TRBV5-1, the J call TRBJ2-7; TRBD1 aligns across 10 bases. Germline lookup yields CDR1 SGHRS and CDR2 YFSETQ. V was clipped by 5 bases and J by 1 base; unmatched bases: 6. CDR3 length equals 15 residues.

This chain joins TRBV27 and TRBJ2-1, with 8 positions matching TRBD2. The germline gives CDR1 MNHEY, CDR2 SMNVEV (reference sequence). The junction had 6 bases not matched to a gene; V was cut back by 2 bases and J by 3 bases. This CDR3 is 16 amino acids long. The CDR3 DNA reads as TGTGCCAGCAGTTTAGGGCCAGCGGGGGTCTACAATGAGCAGTTCTTC. Translation gives CASSLGPAGVYNEQFF.

This clone showed up just once. The V gene is TRBV2, the J gene TRBJ1-5; D may be TRBD1 (5 bases). This CDR3 region has 14 residues. CDR1 is SNHLY and CDR2 is FYNNEI in the germline V gene. With 9 bases removed from V and 2 bases from J, the gap between germline ends came to 14 bases. This CDR3 reads CARSGHGGNQPQHF. As DNA, the CDR3 is TGTGCCAGGTCAGGACATGGGGGCAATCAGCCCCAGCATTTT.

CDR3 bases: TGTGCCTGGAGTAGGGACAGACTCTATGGCTACACCTTC. Translating gives CAWSRDRLYGYTF. The rearrangement uses TRBV30 and TRBJ1-2; 7 bases fit TRBD1. The germline V gene encodes CDR1 GTSNPN and CDR2 SVGIG (reference sequence). V was pared by 2 bases and J by 4 bases, with 4 bases of the junction left unmatched. This CDR3 is 13 amino acids long.

This clone has only one observation. The rearrangement links TRBV13 to TRBJ1-2, with 11 bases lining up with TRBD1. This CDR3 is 17 amino acids long. The germline CDR1 and CDR2 sequences are PRHDT and FYEKMQ (reference sequence). V trimming: 4 bases; J trimming: 3 bases; junction bases outside the gene matches: 10. CDR3 sequence: CASSSRTGGLYHYGYTF. The CDR3 region has the DNA TGTGCCAGCAGCTCAAGGACAGGGGGCCTCTACCACTATGGCTACACCTTC.

This clone has only a few counts. The gene calls are TRBV7-2 and TRBJ1-1; TRBD1 matches 10 bases. Trimming cost V 3 bases and J 3 bases; bases outside gene matches: 1. This CDR3 spans 14 amino acids. The germline V gene encodes CDR1 SGHTA and CDR2 FQGNSA. This CDR3 is CASSFGTGDTEAFF. CDR3 nucleotides: TGTGCCAGCAGCTTCGGGACAGGGGACACTGAAGCTTTCTTT.

V usage is TRBV18 and J usage is TRBJ1-1; 7 bases map to TRBD1. With 6 bases clipped from V and 3 bases from J, the junction kept 7 bases outside the gene matches. CDR3 length equals 14 residues. In germline, CDR1 is KGHSH, CDR2 LQKENI. CDR3 in DNA: TGTGCCAGCTCCACGACAGGGTTGGACACTGAAGCTTTCTTT. Protein: CASSTTGLDTEAFF. Together with reference TRBV18 and TRBJ1-1, the CDR3 gives the full variable domain: NAGVMQNPRHLVRRRGQEARLRCSPMKGHSHVYWYRQLPEEGLKFMVYLQKENIIDESGMPKERFSAEFPKEGPSILRIQQVVRGDSAAYFCASSTTGLDTEAFFGQGTRLTVV.

V gene TRBV2 combines with J gene TRBJ2-7; maybe TRBD2 (6 bases). Germline values: CDR1 SNHLY, CDR2 FYNNEI. The ends were cut back, 8 bases at V and 0 bases at J, with 8 bases in the middle. The CDR3 is 12 residues long. CDR3: CASYGSSYEQYF. In DNA, the CDR3 is TGTGCCAGCTACGGGAGCTCCTACGAGCAGTACTTC.

The chain couples TRBV2 to TRBJ1-2, with TRBD1 matching over 8 bases. Losses at the gene ends were 7 bases for V and 4 bases for J; bases not matched to a gene: 14. CDR1 is SNHLY and CDR2 is FYNNEI in the germline V gene. The CDR3 covers 16 residues. For the CDR3, the DNA is TGTGCCAGCACGGAGGTCAGGGGGCTTCCATTCTATGGCTACACCTTC. This translates into CASTEVRGLPFYGYTF.

The genes are TRBV7-9 and TRBJ1-2, with TRBD1 matching over 7 bases. The CDR3 length is 13 residues. The V and J ends lost 5 bases and 8 bases, in that order; junction bases with no gene match: 8. Germline CDR1 and CDR2: SEHNR and FQNEAQ (reference sequence). The CDR3 DNA follows: TGTGCCAGCAGCAAGGGGGCGGCTAGGGGCTACACCTTC. As protein: CASSKGAARGYTF.

V gene TRBV7-3 combines with J gene TRBJ2-7, with TRBD1 as a possible D gene (5 bases). V gave up 2 bases and J gave up 3 bases, with 8 bases separating them. CDR1 is SGHTA, CDR2 FQGTGA, per germline. The CDR3 sequence is 13 residues long. The CDR3 region is CASSLDRSYEQYF. The CDR3 DNA reads TGTGCCAGCAGCTTAGACAGAAGCTACGAGCAGTACTTC. Looking up the rest from reference TRBV7-3 and TRBJ2-7 gives the full variable domain: GAGVSQTPSNKVTEKGKYVELRCDPISGHTALYWYRQSLGQGPEFLIYFQGTGAADDSGLPNDRFFAVRPEGSVSTLKIQRTERGDSAVYLCASSLDRSYEQYFGPGTRLTVT.

This chain links TRBV2 with TRBJ1-1, with TRBD1 matching 9 bases. The germline CDR1 and CDR2 sequences are SNHLY and FYNNEI. After removal of 5 bases from V and 1 base from J, the junction contained 11 bases not matched to a gene. The CDR3 totals 17 residues. CDR3 protein: CASSRHRDRARNTEAFF. The DNA for the CDR3 is TGTGCCAGCAGTAGACACCGGGACAGGGCGAGGAACACTGAAGCTTTCTTT. The entire variable domain, with the rest obtained from reference TRBV2 and TRBJ1-1, is as follows: EPEVTQTPSHQVTQMGQEVILRCVPISNHLYFYWYRQILGQKVEFLVSFYNNEISEKSEIFDDQFSVERPDGSNFTLKIRSTKLEDSAMYFCASSRHRDRARNTEAFFGQGTRLTVV.